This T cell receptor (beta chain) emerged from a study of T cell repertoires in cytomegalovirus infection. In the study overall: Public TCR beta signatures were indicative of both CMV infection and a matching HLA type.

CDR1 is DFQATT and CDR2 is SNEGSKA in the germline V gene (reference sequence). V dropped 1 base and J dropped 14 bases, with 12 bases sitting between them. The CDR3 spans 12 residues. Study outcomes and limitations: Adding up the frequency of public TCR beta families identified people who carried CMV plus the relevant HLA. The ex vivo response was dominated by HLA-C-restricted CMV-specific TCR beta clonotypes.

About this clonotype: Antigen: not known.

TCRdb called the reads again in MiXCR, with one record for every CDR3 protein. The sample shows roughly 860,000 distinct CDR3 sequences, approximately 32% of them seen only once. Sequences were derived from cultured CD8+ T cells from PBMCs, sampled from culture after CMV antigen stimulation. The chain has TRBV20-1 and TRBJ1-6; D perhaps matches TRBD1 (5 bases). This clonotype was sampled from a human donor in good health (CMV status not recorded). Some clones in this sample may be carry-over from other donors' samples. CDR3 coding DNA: TGCAGTGCTAGAGGGGGGATAATAGCCCTCCACTTT. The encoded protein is CSARGGIIALHF.